This T cell receptor beta chain was observed in a study of blood T cell repertoires in COVID-19. Turning to the study itself: Samples of COVID-19 (acute and convalescent) were obtained from the United States, Italy and Spain.

Authors' data handling: Reference gene primers were amplified, and this amplification served to estimate nucleated cell counts. Sequencing was performed with immunoSEQ multiplex PCR; in TCRdb, only in-frame clones are kept and a portion is missing. V and J calls plus clone size are reproduced from that table; the DNA served to infer D and trimming. The sample shows around 450,000 clones, roughly 87% of them seen only once. Individuals aged 18 to 89 years were recruited from 24 US areas. The CDR3 length is 13 residues. The V gene lost 6 bases and the J gene lost 5 bases, with 13 bases spanning the gap. Germline V gives CDR1 SNHLY, CDR2 FYNNEI.

Sequencing was carried out using PBMCs or T cells enriched from blood (not recorded which). The source of this sequence is a young woman who had recovered from COVID-19. The chain recombines TRBV2 with TRBJ2-5, with a tentative D call TRBD2 (6 bases). Here the CDR3 reads CASRVTRMETQYF. CDR3 sequence (DNA): TGTGCCAGCAGGGTGACTAGGATGGAGACCCAGTACTTC.